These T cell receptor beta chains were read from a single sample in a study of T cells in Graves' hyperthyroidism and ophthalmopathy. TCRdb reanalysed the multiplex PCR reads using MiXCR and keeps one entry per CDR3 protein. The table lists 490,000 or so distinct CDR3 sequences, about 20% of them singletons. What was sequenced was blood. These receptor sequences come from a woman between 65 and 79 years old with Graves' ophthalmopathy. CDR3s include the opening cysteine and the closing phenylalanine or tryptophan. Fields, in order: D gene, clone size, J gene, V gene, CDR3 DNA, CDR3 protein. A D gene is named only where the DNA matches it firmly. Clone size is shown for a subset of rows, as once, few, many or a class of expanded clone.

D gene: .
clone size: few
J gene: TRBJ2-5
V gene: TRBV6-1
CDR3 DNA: TGTGCCAGCAGTACCCCGCGGCCCGGGGGGACCCAGTACTTC
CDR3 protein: CASSTPRPGGTQYF

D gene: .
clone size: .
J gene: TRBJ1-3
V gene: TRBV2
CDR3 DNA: TGTGCCAGCACACTATCAGGGATCTCTGGAAACACCATATATTTT
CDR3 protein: CASTLSGISGNTIYF

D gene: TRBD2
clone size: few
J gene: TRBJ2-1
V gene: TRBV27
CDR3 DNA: TGTGCCAGCAGTTCTTATACGGGACTAGCCCACAATGAGCAGTTCTTC
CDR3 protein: CASSSYTGLAHNEQFF

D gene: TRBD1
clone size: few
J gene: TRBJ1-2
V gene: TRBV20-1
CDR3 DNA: TGCAGTGCTGGACAGGTAGCTAACTATGGCTACACCTTC
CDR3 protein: CSAGQVANYGYTF

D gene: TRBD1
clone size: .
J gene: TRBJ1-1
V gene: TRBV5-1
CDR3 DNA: TGTGCCAGCAGCTTGGATAGAGGGGGCGCGTACACTGAAGCTTTCTTT
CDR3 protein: CASSLDRGGAYTEAFF

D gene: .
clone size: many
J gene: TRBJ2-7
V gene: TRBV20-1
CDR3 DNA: TGCAGTGCTAGATGGGGCGGGCGGGCCTCCTACGAGCAGTACTTC
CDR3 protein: CSARWGGRASYEQYF

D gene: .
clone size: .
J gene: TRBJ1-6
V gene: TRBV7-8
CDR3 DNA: TGTGCCAGCAGCATTCTCCCCGTAAGGTCTAATTCACCCCTCCACTTT
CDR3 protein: CASSILPVRSNSPLHF

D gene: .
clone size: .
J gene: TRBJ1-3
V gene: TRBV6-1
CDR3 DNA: TGTGCCAGCACCTACGGTCGGGGGCATACTGGAAACACCATATATTTT
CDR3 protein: CASTYGRGHTGNTIYF

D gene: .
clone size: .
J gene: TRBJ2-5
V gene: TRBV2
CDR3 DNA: TGTGCCAGCAGGGAGGTGTCGATTTCCCAGTACTTC
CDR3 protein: CASREVSISQYF

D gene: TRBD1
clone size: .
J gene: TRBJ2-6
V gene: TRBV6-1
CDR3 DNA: TGTGCCAGCAACAGCGGACAGGGGGTGGCTGGGGCCAACGTCCTGACTTTC
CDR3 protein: CASNSGQGVAGANVLTF

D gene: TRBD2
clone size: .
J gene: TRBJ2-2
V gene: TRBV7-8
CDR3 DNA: TGTGCCAGCAGCTTTAGGTTGAGGACTAGCGGAAACACCGGGGAGCTGTTTTTT
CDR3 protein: CASSFRLRTSGNTGELFF

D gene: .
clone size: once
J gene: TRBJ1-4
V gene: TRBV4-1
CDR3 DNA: TGCGCCAGCAGCCCTACGCCGGGACGGCTTAATAAAAAACTGTTTTTT
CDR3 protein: CASSPTPGRLNKKLFF

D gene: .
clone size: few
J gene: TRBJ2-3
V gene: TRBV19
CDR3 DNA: TGTGCCAGTGGGGCTACAGGCACAGATACGCAGTATTTT
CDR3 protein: CASGATGTDTQYF

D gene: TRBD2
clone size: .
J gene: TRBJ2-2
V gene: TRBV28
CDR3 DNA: TGTGCCAGCAGTTTTTTTTTCCGGACAGCGACTAGCGGGAGGACCCATCCGGGGGAGCTGTTTTTT
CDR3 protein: CASSFFFRTATSGRTHPGELFF

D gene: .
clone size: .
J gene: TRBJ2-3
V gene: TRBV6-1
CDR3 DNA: TGTGCCAGCACCCTTAGGGGGGGTGGCACAGATACGCAGTATTTT
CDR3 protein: CASTLRGGGTDTQYF

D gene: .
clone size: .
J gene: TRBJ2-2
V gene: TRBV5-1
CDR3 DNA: TGCGCCAACAGCTTTCAGCCTAGTGGGACCACCGGGGAGCTGTTTTTT
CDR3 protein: CANSFQPSGTTGELFF

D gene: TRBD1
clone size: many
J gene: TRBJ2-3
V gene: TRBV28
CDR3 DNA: TGTGCCAGCAGTTGGGACAGGGGGCGAGATACGCAGTATTTT
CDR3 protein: CASSWDRGRDTQYF

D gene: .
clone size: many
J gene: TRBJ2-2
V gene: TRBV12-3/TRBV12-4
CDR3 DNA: TGTGCCAGCAGTCCCAGCTACACCGGGGAGCTGTTTTTT
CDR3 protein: CASSPSYTGELFF

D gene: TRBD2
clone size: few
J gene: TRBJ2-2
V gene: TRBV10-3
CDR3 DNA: TGTGCCATCAGAAGGACTAGCGGGAGTCAAAACACCGGGGAGCTGTTTTTT
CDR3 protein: CAIRRTSGSQNTGELFF

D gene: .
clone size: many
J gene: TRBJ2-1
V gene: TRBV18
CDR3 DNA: TGTGCCAGCAGTCCAGAGAATGAGCAGTTCTTC
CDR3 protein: CASSPENEQFF

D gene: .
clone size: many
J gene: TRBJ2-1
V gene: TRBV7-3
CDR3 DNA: TGTGCCAGCAGCTCAGGAACAGGGCCCCTCAATGAGCAGTTCTTC
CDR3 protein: CASSSGTGPLNEQFF

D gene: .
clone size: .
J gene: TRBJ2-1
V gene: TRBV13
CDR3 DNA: TGTGCCAGCAGCACCCGGACAGAGTTATACAATGAGCAGTTCTTC
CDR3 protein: CASSTRTELYNEQFF

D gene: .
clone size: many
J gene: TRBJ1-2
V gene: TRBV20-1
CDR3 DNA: TGCAGTGCTAGGCCGCCACAGGGCTGGGACTATGGCTACACCTTC
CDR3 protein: CSARPPQGWDYGYTF

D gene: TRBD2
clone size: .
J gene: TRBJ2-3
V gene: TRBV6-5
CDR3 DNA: TGTGCCAGCAGTTACGGTACTAGCGGGACACCCCACGTATTT
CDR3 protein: CASSYGTSGTPHVF

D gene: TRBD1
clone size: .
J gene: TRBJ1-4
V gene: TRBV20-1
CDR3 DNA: TGCAGTGCTAGATCGACAGGGCTGAATGAAAAACTGTTTTTT
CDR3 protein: CSARSTGLNEKLFF

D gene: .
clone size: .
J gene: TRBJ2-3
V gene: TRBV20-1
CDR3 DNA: TGCAGTGCTAGAGAAAAGCGTACACTTAGCACAGATACGCAGTATTTT
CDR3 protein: CSAREKRTLSTDTQYF

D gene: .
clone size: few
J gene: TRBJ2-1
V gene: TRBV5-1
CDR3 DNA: TGCGCCAGCAGCTTGGTGTTGCTGGGCAATGAGCAGTTCTTC
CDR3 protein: CASSLVLLGNEQFF

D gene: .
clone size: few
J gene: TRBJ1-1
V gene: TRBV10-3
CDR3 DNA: TGTGCCATCAGCGGCGACTTCCAGCTGAAGGCTGAAGCTTTCTTT
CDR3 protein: CAISGDFQLKAEAFF

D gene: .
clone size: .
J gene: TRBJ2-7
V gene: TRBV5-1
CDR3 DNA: TGCGCCAGCAGCTTGGGCGGCAGGGGGGTTTCACGCTCCTACGAGCAGTACTTC
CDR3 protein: CASSLGGRGVSRSYEQYF

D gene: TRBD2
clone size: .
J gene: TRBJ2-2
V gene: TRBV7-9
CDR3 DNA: TGTGCCAGCAGCAAGTGGACTAGCGGGAGTTCCGGGGAGCTGTTTTTT
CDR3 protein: CASSKWTSGSSGELFF

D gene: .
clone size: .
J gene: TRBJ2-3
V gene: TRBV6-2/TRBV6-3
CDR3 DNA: TGTGCCAGCTTAGAAGGGAACGCGCAGTATTTT
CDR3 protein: CASLEGNAQYF

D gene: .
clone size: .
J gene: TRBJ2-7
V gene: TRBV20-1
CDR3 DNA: TGCAGTGCTAGTTGGGGCGACGAGCAGTACTTC
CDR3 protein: CSASWGDEQYF

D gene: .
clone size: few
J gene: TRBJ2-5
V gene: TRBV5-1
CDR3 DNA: TGCGCCAGCACCCCCGGAGGGGGCGGTGGTGAGACCCAGTACTTC
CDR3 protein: CASTPGGGGGETQYF

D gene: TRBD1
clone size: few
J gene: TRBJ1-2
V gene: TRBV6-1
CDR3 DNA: TGTGCCAGCAGTCCGACAGGGGGATCGCCTGGCTACACCTTC
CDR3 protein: CASSPTGGSPGYTF

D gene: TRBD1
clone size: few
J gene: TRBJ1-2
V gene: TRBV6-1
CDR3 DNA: TGTGCCAGCGCCATTTCCGGGACAGTGACTGGCTACACCTTC
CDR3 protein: CASAISGTVTGYTF

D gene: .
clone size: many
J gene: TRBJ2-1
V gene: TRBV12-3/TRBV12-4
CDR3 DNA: TGTGCCAGCAGTTTAAAAAGCGCCTCCTACAATGAGCAGTTCTTC
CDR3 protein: CASSLKSASYNEQFF